The 9 T cell receptor beta chains in this list originate from one sample, sequenced in a study of T cells in tumors after PD-1 blockade. TCRdb's table, derived via immunoSEQ multiplex PCR, lists solely in-frame clones and lacks some. There are 9,100 or so clones in the sample; about 59% occur only once, and approximately 5% lies in the top ten. The sample in question was tumor tissue, obtained after anti-PD-1 treatment. The receptors were sampled from a human donor with basal cell carcinoma.

In its sample, this clone was seen a few times. The chain links TRBV5-1 to TRBJ1-3; 8 positions agree with TRBD1. From germline, CDR1 is SGHRS and CDR2 YFSETQ. V lost 4 bases and J lost 3; bases outside the gene matches: 12. The CDR3 sequence is 17 residues long. The chain's CDR3 is CASSPTGQGILGNTIYF. As DNA, the CDR3 is TGCGCCAGCAGCCCAACCGGACAGGGCATCCTTGGAAACACCATATATTTT.

V usage is TRBV19 and J usage is TRBJ1-1; 9 bases line up with TRBD1. The CDR3 covers 17 residues. CDR1 is LNHDA, CDR2 SQIVND, per germline (reference sequence). V dropped 6 bases and J dropped 1; count of bases not matched to a gene: 12. CDR3 amino acids: CASSTGTGNRENTEAFF. The CDR3 DNA sequence: TGTGCCAGTAGCACTGGGACAGGGAATAGGGAGAACACTGAAGCTTTCTTT. The whole variable domain, filled in from reference TRBV19 and TRBJ1-1, reads DGGITQSPKYLFRKEGQNVTLSCEQNLNHDAMYWYRQDPGQGLRLIYYSQIVNDFQKGDIAEGYSVSREKKESFPLTVTSAQKNPTAFYLCASSTGTGNRENTEAFFGQGTRLTVV.

There are a few counts of this clone. This chain uses TRBV9 with TRBJ1-2; 9 bases fit TRBD1. The CDR3 runs 15 residues. With V trimmed by 4 bases and J by 4 bases, 8 bases remained unmatched. CDR1 and CDR2 (germline): SGDLS, YYNGEE. The CDR3 reads CASSPGDRVSYGYTF. CDR3 coding DNA: TGTGCCAGCAGCCCGGGGGACAGGGTATCCTATGGCTACACCTTC. The full variable domain, its missing parts supplied by reference TRBV9 and TRBJ1-2, is DSGVTQTPKHLITATGQRVTLRCSPRSGDLSVYWYQQSLDQGLQFLIQYYNGEERAKGNILERFSAQQFPDLHSELNLSSLELGDSALYFCASSPGDRVSYGYTFGSGTRLTVV.

This clone has more than one count but fewer than ten. The V and J genes are TRBV19 and TRBJ1-5; D is perhaps TRBD1 (6 bases). The CDR3 loop spans 15 amino acids. Germline V CDR1 and CDR2: LNHDA, SQIVND (reference sequence). V was pared by 4 bases and J by 5 bases, with 15 bases between. The CDR3 here is CASSRRREGDQPQHF. The CDR3 nucleotides read TGTGCCAGTAGTAGGAGACGGGAGGGGGATCAGCCCCAGCATTTT.

This chain uses TRBV29-1 with TRBJ1-2, with D possibly TRBD1 on 5 matching bases. CDR3 length: 12 amino acids. Germline V gene data show CDR1 as SQVTM and CDR2 as ANQGSEA. V lost 4 bases, J lost 7 bases, and 13 bases lay in between. The CDR3 is CSVGQGNGGYTF. As DNA, the CDR3 is TGCAGCGTTGGCCAGGGTAACGGTGGCTACACCTTC.

The rearrangement joins TRBV15 to TRBJ2-5; D unclear. The CDR3 is 18 amino acids. Germline V gene data show CDR1 as LNHNV and CDR2 as YYDKDF (reference sequence). V was trimmed by 1 base and J by 4 bases, leaving 22 bases between them. CDR3 nucleotides: TGTGCCACCAGCAGAGTTCGGCTAGATCGGTTTAAGGGAGAGACCCAGTACTTC. As protein: CATSRVRLDRFKGETQYF.

The chain carries TRBV5-4 and TRBJ2-7; 8 bases are a match to TRBD1. The CDR3 has 15 residues. The germline V gene encodes CDR1 SGHNT and CDR2 YYREEE (reference sequence). J gave up 2 bases and V 4 bases, and 8 bases lay outside the gene matches. CDR3 DNA sequence: TGTGCCAGCAGCCCGGGACAGGCATCCGCCTACGAGCAGTACTTC. Its protein is CASSPGQASAYEQYF. Variable domain in full (rest from reference TRBV5-4 and TRBJ2-7): ETGVTQSPTHLIKTRGQQVTLRCSSQSGHNTVSWYQQALGQGPQFIFQYYREEENGRGNFPPRFSGLQFPNYSSELNVNALELDDSALYLCASSPGQASAYEQYFGPGTRLTVT.

This chain joins TRBV5-1 and TRBJ1-2; D is ambiguous. Trimming shortened V by 4 bases and J by 5 bases, and 15 bases separated the two germline ends. Germline loops: CDR1 SGHRS, CDR2 YFSETQ. This CDR3 is 14 amino acids long. CDR3 amino acids: CASSVNGEGYGYTF. The CDR3 DNA is TGCGCCAGCAGCGTAAACGGGGAGGGATATGGCTACACCTTC.

This rearrangement joins TRBV11-3 to TRBJ1-2; unclear D gene. Germline loops: CDR1 SGHNT, CDR2 YENEEA. With 4 bases removed from V and 4 bases from J, the gap between germline ends came to 10 bases. The length of the CDR3 is 13 residues. Here the CDR3 reads CASSSSTSYGYTF. CDR3 sequence (DNA): TGTGCCAGCAGCTCCTCTACATCCTATGGCTACACCTTC.